This TCR beta chain was sequenced in a study of blood T cell repertoires in COVID-19. Overall study: PBMCs, B-cell-depleted T cells, or T cells provided the cDNA or gDNA that made up the material.

Unmatched junction bases numbered 14, after V lost 2 bases and J lost 3 bases. Germline lookup yields CDR1 SGHDT and CDR2 YYEEEE. The CDR3 runs to 18 residues. TCRdb's table, derived via immunoSEQ multiplex PCR, lists solely in-frame clones and lacks some. The table has about 250,000 clones, 85% to 90% seen once; the top ten hold about 1.7%. The sample consisted of PBMCs or T cells enriched from blood (not recorded which). This TCR was recovered from a man aged 40-49 years who had recovered from COVID-19. The rearrangement joins TRBV5-6 to TRBJ2-1; 7 nucleotides line up with TRBD1. The CDR3 bases are TGTGCCAGCAGCTTCGACAGGGACAGCGAACTACTCTACAATGAGCAGTTCTTC. Translation: CASSFDRDSELLYNEQFF.